These 18 T cell receptor beta chains originate from one sample sequenced in a study of regulatory T cells in long-lasting Graves disease. As to time point: newly diagnosed GD, antithyroid drugs for less than 3 months. Generation of the TCR library employed RNA extracted from PBMCs. HTBI primers from iRepertoire and Arm-PCR of CDR3 regions yielded the TCR beta libraries. TCRdb reprocessed the multiplex PCR reads via MiXCR and lists one record per CDR3 protein. The repertoire holds approximately 350,000 distinct CDR3 sequences, with roughly 16% as singletons. The sample was also reused in another study, on T cells in Graves' hyperthyroidism and ophthalmopathy.

Here the sequenced sample was peripheral blood mononuclear cells (PBMCs), taken at new diagnosis, from a patient treated with antithyroid drugs. The receptors shown here come from a woman aged 18-29 years with Graves disease.

This clonotype was recorded at least ten times. This chain joins TRBV9 and TRBJ2-7; D is undetermined. CDR1 and CDR2 from the germline V gene are SGDLS and YYNGEE. V lost 0 bases and J lost 2, with 9 bases in between. CDR3 size: 14 residues. The CDR3, as DNA: TGTGCCAGCAGCGTAGGGTCCAGCCCCTACGAGCAGTACTTC. Residues: CASSVGSSPYEQYF.

This clonotype was observed at least ten times. One end of the junction does not line up with germline, which may come from a read error. The chain combines TRBV5-1 with TRBJ2-5; D ambiguous. CDR3 length: 12 residues. The germline CDR1 and CDR2 sequences are SGHRS and YFSETQ. The CDR3 nucleotides read TGTGCCAGCAGTTTATCACGGGAGACCCAGTACTTC. Protein sequence: CASSLSRETQYF.

A few counts support this clonotype. The V call is TRBV19, the J call TRBJ1-4; the D is unclear. This CDR3 region has 13 residues. The germline V gene has CDR1 LNHDA and CDR2 SQIVND (reference sequence). Trimming removed 6 bases at V and 7 bases at J, with 12 bases between. CDR3 bases: TGTGCCAGTAGGACGGGAACGGCTGAAAAACTGTTTTTT. It codes for CASRTGTAEKLFF.

There are a few counts of this clonotype. A much bigger clone sits one base away, suggesting this may be a read error. The chain joins TRBV5-1 to TRBJ2-1; D perhaps matches TRBD2 (6 bases). The CDR3 loop spans 16 amino acids. Germline V gene sequence: CDR1 SGHRS, CDR2 YFSETQ. CDR3 protein: CASSLAESGPYNDQFF. The DNA of the CDR3 is TGCGCCAGCAGCTTGGCCGAAAGCGGGCCTTACAATGATCAGTTCTTC. Full variable domain (missing parts from reference TRBV5-1 and TRBJ2-1): KAGVTQTPRYLIKTRGQQVTLSCSPISGHRSVSWYQQTPGQGLQFLFEYFSETQRNKGNFPGRFSGRQFSNSRSEMNVSTLELGDSALYLCASSLAESGPYNDQFFGPGTRLTVL.

The genes are TRBV4-1 and TRBJ2-3; D is uncertain. CDR3 length: 13 amino acids. In germline, CDR1 is MGHRA, CDR2 YSYEKL. The V and J ends lost 10 bases and 0 bases respectively, with 11 bases between them. The CDR3: CATGLTSTDTQYF. As DNA, the CDR3 is TGCGCCACTGGCCTTACTAGCACAGATACGCAGTATTTT.

The chain is built from TRBV19 and TRBJ2-5; 10 nucleotides agree with TRBD1. CDR1 and CDR2 from the germline V gene are LNHDA and SQIVND (reference sequence). With V trimmed by 4 bases and J by 5 bases, 10 bases remained unmatched. There are 16 residues in the CDR3. This CDR3 reads CASSRRSGTGVETQYF. Written as DNA, the CDR3 is TGTGCCAGTAGTAGGAGGTCCGGGACAGGGGTTGAGACCCAGTACTTC.

Concerning this clonotype: A read error is possible here, since a much larger clone lies one base away. This chain joins TRBV27 and TRBJ2-2; D gene unclear. The CDR3 contains 11 residues. Trimming shortened V by 5 bases and J by 6 bases, and 4 bases separated the two germline ends. CDR1 MNHEY and CDR2 SMNVEV come from the germline V gene (reference sequence). The CDR3 DNA reads TGTGCCAGCAGTGCCGCCGGGGAGCTGTTTTTT. Protein sequence: CASSAAGELFF.

The sample holds many counts of this clonotype. V and J are TRBV2 and TRBJ1-2; a possible D gene is TRBD1 (6 bases). Trimming stripped 6 bases from V and 2 bases from J, with 10 bases between. Germline-derived CDR1 and CDR2 are SNHLY and FYNNEI. The CDR3 loop spans 13 amino acids. DNA of the CDR3: TGTGCCAGCAGCGCCGGGGGCAACTATGGCTACACCTTC. As protein: CASSAGGNYGYTF. The variable domain in full, completed from reference TRBV2 and TRBJ1-2, reads EPEVTQTPSHQVTQMGQEVILRCVPISNHLYFYWYRQILGQKVEFLVSFYNNEISEKSEIFDDQFSVERPDGSNFTLKIRSTKLEDSAMYFCASSAGGNYGYTFGSGTRLTVV.

This clonotype was picked up many times. The chain joins TRBV9 to TRBJ2-1, with TRBD1 identical over 7 bases. The V gene's germline CDR1 is SGDLS and CDR2 YYNGEE. V gave up 4 bases and J gave up 5 bases; unmatched junction bases: 6. The CDR3 contains 14 residues. CDR3: CASSPRDSHNEQFF. The CDR3 DNA is TGTGCCAGCAGCCCCAGGGACAGTCACAATGAGCAGTTCTTC.

This clonotype was observed many times. This chain's CDR3 is CASSEGAVYGYTF. Here the CDR3 DNA reads TGTGCCAGCAGTGAGGGGGCAGTCTATGGCTACACCTTC. V is TRBV12-3 or TRBV12-4 and J is TRBJ1-2, with 7 bases lining up with TRBD1. Trimming cost V 5 bases and J 4 bases; bases outside gene matches: 4. The CDR3 extends over 13 amino acids.

Only a few counts were recorded for this clonotype. It is likely a read error, because the conserved phenylalanine at the end of the CDR3 is missing. It is unclear where the CDR3 begins or ends on the DNA, so no DNA is shown, and the CDR3 is as TCRdb lists it. CDR3: CASSDGVS. V usage is TRBV5-1 and J usage is TRBJ2-3. The length of the CDR3 is 8 amino acids, counting both ends. Germline V CDR1 and CDR2: SGHRS, YFSETQ.

This clonotype was seen at least ten times. The J gene is TRBJ1-4, the V gene TRBV2, with unresolved D. This CDR3 is built from 15 residues. CDR1 SNHLY and CDR2 FYNNEI come from the germline V gene. The V end lost 7 bases, the J end lost 0 bases, and 12 bases lay between the germline ends. CDR3 sequence: CASTAWATTNEKLFF. The CDR3 DNA reads TGTGCCAGCACGGCCTGGGCAACAACTAATGAAAAACTGTTTTTT.

This clonotype has just a few counts. CDR3 in amino acids: CATTGHLREKLFF. In nucleotides, the CDR3 is TGTGCCACCACGGGACATCTACGGGAAAAACTGTTTTTT. J is TRBJ1-4 and V is TRBV15; D might be TRBD1 (6 bases). Trimming left V 7 bases short and J 8 bases short, with 14 bases between. The CDR3 extends over 13 amino acids. Germline loops: CDR1 LNHNV, CDR2 YYDKDF (reference sequence).

This clonotype has ten or more counts. The gene calls are TRBV7-3 and TRBJ2-2; D perhaps matches TRBD2 (6 bases). The CDR3 has 16 amino acids. The V and J ends lost 5 bases and 5 bases respectively, with 18 bases between them. Looked up from germline, CDR1 is SGHTA and CDR2 is FQGTGA. The CDR3 nucleotides are TGTGCCAGCAGCCACGACGGGCCCGGAGGGACCGGGGAGCTGTTTTTT. It yields the protein CASSHDGPGGTGELFF.

This clonotype was counted at least ten times. The chain combines TRBV6-1 with TRBJ2-7; D is undetermined. This CDR3 has 13 residues. CDR1 and CDR2 from the germline V gene are MNHNS and SASEGT. V dropped 8 bases and J dropped 0 bases, with 11 bases sitting between them. CDR3 DNA: TGTGCCAGCTCCGCGGCGAGCTCCTACGAGCAGTACTTC. Its translation is CASSAASSYEQYF.

This clonotype was picked up many times. V usage is TRBV30 and J usage is TRBJ1-2; D may be TRBD1 (6 bases). The CDR3 consists of 13 residues. Germline V gives CDR1 GTSNPN, CDR2 SVGIG (reference sequence). Trimming took off 0 bases at V and 8 bases at J, with 13 bases between the two ends. DNA of the CDR3: TGTGCCTGGAGTGTACAGGGCAGGGGAGGCTACACCTTC. Residues: CAWSVQGRGGYTF.

This clonotype occurred many times. The chain employs TRBV6-2 or TRBV6-3 and TRBJ2-3; TRBD2 matches at 14 bases. The germline gives CDR1 MNHEY, CDR2 SVGEGT. The CDR3 totals 17 residues. V lost 7 bases and J lost 5; bases outside the gene matches: 11. CDR3 loop: CASNPTSGGAGEDTQYF. In nucleotides, the CDR3 is TGTGCCAGCAACCCGACTAGCGGGGGGGCTGGGGAAGATACGCAGTATTTT.

This clonotype was seen at least ten times. V is TRBV12-3 or TRBV12-4 and J is TRBJ2-7; 8 nucleotides agree with TRBD2. The CDR3 is 15 amino acids. V gave up 3 bases and J gave up 0 bases; unmatched junction bases: 4. CDR3 DNA sequence: TGTGCCAGCAGTTTCTCTGCGGGAGGCTCCTACGAGCAGTACTTC. It codes for CASSFSAGGSYEQYF.